One sample yielded the 5 T cell receptor beta chains listed below, sequenced in a study of molecular identifiers for immune sequencing clone quantification (dated by TCRdb to between 2017 and 2018). Libraries came from PCR. TCRdb lists the instrument as Illumina HiSeq 4000. TCRdb passed the public sequencing reads through fastp at Q25 and MiXCR, retaining productive beta sequences. Every CDR3 protein is listed once, alongside the most common genes and DNA of its rows. The sample has around 82,000 distinct CDR3 sequences on record, over 15% of them singletons. Roughly 0.85% of the sample is in the top ten clones. Source material: naive CD8+ T cells from blood, with Jurkat cell RNA spiked in. What the cell subset or site label conveys for this sample: FACS-sorted CD8+CD4-CCR7+CD45RA+ naive T cells. These receptors were obtained from a human donor in good health. Some libraries in this study had Jurkat cell RNA spiked in.

At least ten counts were recorded for this clonotype. V gene TRBV10-3 combines with J gene TRBJ2-1, with D possibly being TRBD2 (5 bases). CDR1 and CDR2 (germline): ENHRY, SYGVKD. This CDR3 is 13 amino acids long. Trimming took off 3 bases at V and 8 bases at J, with 11 bases between the two ends. CDR3 sequence: CAISDAGGDEQFF. Here the CDR3 DNA reads TGTGCCATCAGTGACGCGGGCGGCGATGAGCAGTTCTTC.

The table lists this clonotype with many counts. The V and J genes are TRBV7-3 and TRBJ2-3; 12 bases are a match to TRBD2. With V trimmed by 4 bases and J by 4 bases, 6 bases remained unmatched. The CDR3 length is 16 residues. Germline CDR1 reads SGHTA; CDR2 reads FQGTGA. The CDR3 spells CASSSLAGGLADTQYF. CDR3 nucleotides: TGTGCCAGCAGCTCGCTAGCGGGAGGGCTTGCAGATACGCAGTATTTT.

This clonotype was recorded a few times. A much larger clone differs by one base, so this may be a read error. This chain uses TRBV5-3 with TRBJ2-7, with D hard to call. TRBV5-3 is sorted into the ORF group, with uncertain function. CDR3 length: 13 amino acids. CDR3 region: CVSSLTPRYEQYF. CDR3 bases: TGTGTCAGCAGCTTGACACCTAGGTACGAGCAGTACTTC.

The chain links TRBV20-1 to TRBJ2-1; 13 bases are shared with TRBD2. The germline gives CDR1 DFQATT, CDR2 SNEGSKA (reference sequence). Trimming took 2 bases from V and 0 from J; bases not matched to a gene: 16. This CDR3 has 21 residues. The chain's CDR3 is CSARSPGATSGGGSSYNEQFF. The CDR3 DNA reads as TGCAGTGCTAGATCCCCCGGGGCCACTAGCGGGGGGGGGAGCTCCTACAATGAGCAGTTCTTC.

This clonotype was recorded at least ten times. V usage is TRBV7-2 and J usage is TRBJ1-2; the D is unclear. This CDR3 region has 16 residues. Per the germline V gene, CDR1 is SGHTA and CDR2 is FQGNSA. Trimming took 5 bases from V and 2 from J, leaving 18 bases between them. CDR3 nucleotide sequence: TGTGCCAGCAGCGACCCCGTGACCAAGTACAACTATGGCTACACCTTC. Residues: CASSDPVTKYNYGYTF.